The 22 T cell receptor beta chains below were found in one sample sequenced in a study of T cell responses to AZD1222 COVID-19 vaccine. Generated by immunoSEQ multiplex PCR, the TCRdb table keeps only in-frame clones and is missing some. In the table there are more than 120,000 clones, roughly 92% of which are singletons. Specimen: peripheral blood, collected 28 days after the second AZD1222 dose. The receptor set was obtained from an adult who received the AZD1222 COVID-19 vaccine.

This clone showed up just once. The chain couples TRBV10-3 to TRBJ1-6, with D unresolved. Germline assignment: CDR1 ENHRY and CDR2 SYGVKD. V lost 3 bases to trimming and J lost 6 bases, with 15 bases between them. The CDR3 is 16 residues long. CDR3 residues: CAISESIAGSNSPLHF. For the CDR3, the DNA is TGTGCCATCAGTGAATCGATCGCAGGATCTAATTCACCCCTCCACTTT.

V usage is TRBV4-2 and J usage is TRBJ1-2; D possibly corresponds to TRBD1 (6 bases). Germline CDR1 and CDR2: LGHNA and YNFKEQ. V was trimmed by 4 bases and J by 4 bases, leaving 19 bases between them. There are 16 residues in the CDR3. CDR3 sequence (DNA): TGTGCCAGCAGCCCGCCTCCCAGGGGAATAAGCTATGGCTACACCTTC. Encoded protein: CASSPPPRGISYGYTF.

The chain employs TRBV19 and TRBJ1-1; maybe TRBD1 (5 bases). This CDR3 has 13 amino acids. Trimming cost V 5 bases and J 1 base, with 8 bases left between them. Germline lookup yields CDR1 LNHDA and CDR2 SQIVND (reference sequence). CDR3 loop: CASSRQRNTEAFF. DNA for the CDR3: TGTGCCAGTAGTCGACAGAGGAACACTGAAGCTTTCTTT. Using reference TRBV19 and TRBJ1-1 for the parts outside the CDR3, the full variable domain is DGGITQSPKYLFRKEGQNVTLSCEQNLNHDAMYWYRQDPGQGLRLIYYSQIVNDFQKGDIAEGYSVSREKKESFPLTVTSAQKNPTAFYLCASSRQRNTEAFFGQGTRLTVV.

CDR3 DNA: TGCGCCAGCAGCCAACAAGAGGACAGCCAGCAGGAAGCTTTCTTT. Its translation is CASSQQEDSQQEAFF. V and J are TRBV4-3 and TRBJ1-1; D may be TRBD1 (6 bases). CDR3 size: 15 residues. CDR1 and CDR2 (germline): LGHNA, YSLEER. V was pared by 2 bases and J by 8 bases, with 18 bases between.

The V gene is TRBV6-5, the J gene TRBJ2-5, with D possibly called TRBD1 or TRBD2 (6 bases each). The CDR3 spans 11 residues. The germline V and J ends were trimmed by 8 bases and 5 bases, with 9 bases remaining between them. CDR1 and CDR2 from the germline V gene are MNHEY and SVGAGI. CDR3 DNA: TGTGCCAGCCGAGGGGGGGAGACCCAGTACTTC. Encoded protein: CASRGGETQYF.

This sequence joins TRBV4-3 and TRBJ2-3; 9 bases fit TRBD1. The CDR3 runs to 17 residues. Trimming at V came to 2 bases and at J to 4 bases, leaving 10 bases not matched to a gene. Germline V lookup: CDR1 LGHNA, CDR2 YSLEER. The CDR3 DNA is TGCGCCAGCAGCCAAACCGGGACAGGGTACCCCCCAGATACGCAGTATTTT. Translation gives CASSQTGTGYPPDTQYF.

This clone was seen a single time. The chain has TRBV7-2 and TRBJ2-7, with D uncertain. V was pared by 4 bases and J by 5 bases, with 15 bases between. This CDR3 is 14 amino acids long. Germline CDR1 is SGHTA and CDR2 is FQGNSA. The CDR3 DNA reads TGTGCCAGCAGCTACGACATCGGGTGGAACGAGCAGTACTTC. It yields the protein CASSYDIGWNEQYF. Complete variable domain (other parts from reference TRBV7-2 and TRBJ2-7): GAGVSQSPSNKVTEKGKDVELRCDPISGHTALYWYRQSLGQGLEFLIYFQGNSAPDKSGLPSDRFSAERTGGSVSTLTIQRTQQEDSAVYLCASSYDIGWNEQYFGPGTRLTVT.

The chain is built from TRBV6-2 or TRBV6-3 and TRBJ1-2; 9 bases fit TRBD1. The CDR3 is made up of 15 amino acids. Trimming took 6 bases from V and 7 from J; bases not matched to a gene: 12. The germline V gene has CDR1 MNHEY and CDR2 SVGEGT. CDR3 protein: CASSESTGGGSGYTF. The CDR3 nucleotides read TGTGCCAGCAGCGAATCGACAGGGGGTGGATCTGGCTACACCTTC.

This chain links TRBV6-2 or TRBV6-3 with TRBJ1-1, with D possibly TRBD1 on 5 matching bases. Per the germline V gene, CDR1 is MNHEY and CDR2 is SVGEGT. The CDR3 runs 16 residues. Trimming pared 4 bases from V and 1 base from J, leaving 16 bases between. Here the CDR3 reads CASSFGAALPNTEAFF. In nucleotides, the CDR3 is TGTGCCAGCAGTTTTGGGGCAGCCTTACCGAACACTGAAGCTTTCTTT.

The chain links TRBV18 to TRBJ2-3, with D possibly TRBD1 on 5 matching bases. There are 15 residues in the CDR3. Germline lookup yields CDR1 KGHSH and CDR2 LQKENI. Trimming took off 2 bases at V and 1 base at J, with 10 bases between the two ends. CDR3 coding DNA: TGTGCCAGCTCACCAGGGGCGTCCGGCACAGATACGCAGTATTTT. Its protein is CASSPGASGTDTQYF.

The chain links TRBV18 to TRBJ1-6, with TRBD1 matching 7 bases. The germline V gene has CDR1 KGHSH and CDR2 LQKENI. With V trimmed by 3 bases and J by 7 bases, 3 bases remained unmatched. This CDR3 has 14 amino acids. The CDR3 sequence: CASSPTGLNSPLHF. CDR3 nucleotide sequence: TGTGCCAGCTCACCGACAGGGTTGAATTCACCCCTCCACTTT.

V usage is TRBV6-5 and J usage is TRBJ2-1, with D possibly being TRBD2 (6 bases). CDR3 length: 14 residues. The V end lost 6 bases, the J end lost 6 bases, and 15 bases lay between the germline ends. Germline lookup yields CDR1 MNHEY and CDR2 SVGAGI. CDR3 amino acids: CASRPPERVNEQFF. The CDR3 nucleotides read TGTGCCAGCAGACCCCCCGAGCGGGTCAATGAGCAGTTCTTC.

This sequence joins TRBV5-1 and TRBJ1-4, with 7 positions matching TRBD1. There are 15 residues in the CDR3. V lost 7 bases to trimming and J lost 4 bases; unmatched junction nucleotides: 10. The V gene's germline CDR1 is SGHRS and CDR2 YFSETQ. CDR3 nucleotides: TGCGCCAGCCAGCGATCGGGACAGATTAATGAAAAACTGTTTTTT. Its translation is CASQRSGQINEKLFF.

The DNA of the CDR3 is TGTGCCAGCAGCCCAGGGAGGGGGGGTGAAGCTTTCTTT. It yields the protein CASSPGRGGEAFF. The chain combines TRBV3-1 (or the pseudogene TRBV3-2) with TRBJ1-1; D perhaps matches TRBD1 (6 bases). The CDR3 is 13 amino acids. Trimming removed 4 bases at V and 7 bases at J, with 13 bases between. The germline V gene has CDR1 LGHDT and CDR2 YNNKEL (reference sequence).

V and J are TRBV27 and TRBJ1-6; D is unclear. V dropped 5 bases and J dropped 4 bases, with 27 bases sitting between them. Per the germline V gene, CDR1 is MNHEY and CDR2 is SMNVEV (reference sequence). CDR3 size: 20 residues. CDR3 sequence (DNA): TGTGCCAGCAGTCAAGGTAGACTGCCATGGGAGATACAGTATAATTCACCCCTCCACTTT. This gives the protein CASSQGRLPWEIQYNSPLHF.

The chain carries TRBV19 and TRBJ2-5, with 7 bases identical to TRBD1. The trim removed 5 bases at V and 1 base at J, leaving 7 bases unmatched. The CDR3 is made up of 15 amino acids. Germline lookup yields CDR1 LNHDA and CDR2 SQIVND (reference sequence). The CDR3 DNA reads as TGTGCCAGTAGTGGATGGGACAGTTTCCAAGAGACCCAGTACTTC. It encodes CASSGWDSFQETQYF.

V is TRBV7-9 and J is TRBJ1-3; D not certain. The CDR3 length is 19 residues. Germline loops: CDR1 SEHNR, CDR2 FQNEAQ (reference sequence). V shed 0 bases and J shed 0 bases, with 18 bases lying between them. CDR3 bases: TGTGCCAGCAGCTTAGCGTTTTCAGGAGGATTTTACTCTGGAAACACCATATATTTT. Protein sequence: CASSLAFSGGFYSGNTIYF. The whole variable domain, filled in from reference TRBV7-9 and TRBJ1-3, reads DTGVSQNPRHKITKRGQNVTFRCDPISEHNRLYWYRQTLGQGPEFLTYFQNEAQLEKSRLLSDRFSAERPKGSFSTLEIQRTEQGDSAMYLCASSLAFSGGFYSGNTIYFGEGSWLTVV.

In its sample, this clone was seen once. The V and J genes are TRBV24-1 and TRBJ2-3, with 8 bases identical to TRBD2. J lost 6 bases, V lost 6 bases, and 7 bases had no gene match. This CDR3 has 14 residues. The germline gives CDR1 KGHDR, CDR2 SFDVKD. CDR3: CATSPGRGGDTQYF. In DNA form, the CDR3 reads TGTGCCACCAGTCCGGGACGCGGGGGGGATACGCAGTATTTT.

This clone was seen only a few times. The CDR3 DNA follows: TGCGCCAGCAGCTTATCGACGGGGAGGGGATCATGGGGAGAGACCCAGTACTTC. Protein sequence: CASSLSTGRGSWGETQYF. The chain has TRBV5-1 and TRBJ2-5, with TRBD2 identical over 7 bases. The CDR3 length is 18 residues. Per germline, CDR1 SGHRS and CDR2 YFSETQ. The V gene end was trimmed by 2 bases and the J gene end by 4 bases; junction bases not matched to a gene: 17.

Here the CDR3 reads CASSLGRRVSTF. For the CDR3, the DNA is TGTGCCAGCAGCTTAGGCCGGAGGGTCTCCACCTTC. The J gene is TRBJ1-2, the V gene TRBV13; D remains unclear. Germline V gives CDR1 PRHDT, CDR2 FYEKMQ (reference sequence). V lost 0 bases to trimming and J lost 13 bases, with 12 bases between them. The CDR3 is 12 amino acids.

The gene calls are TRBV12-3 or TRBV12-4 and TRBJ1-2; D unresolved. Trimming shortened V by 3 bases and J by 1 base, and 6 bases separated the two germline ends. The CDR3 runs 13 residues. The DNA of the CDR3 is TGTGCCAGCAGTTTCCACCTTAACTATGGCTACACCTTC. Its protein product is CASSFHLNYGYTF.

The genes are TRBV14 and TRBJ2-7; D uncertain. Germline assignment: CDR1 SGHDN and CDR2 FVKESK. The CDR3 has 15 residues. Deletions cut 5 bases from V and 4 bases from J, with 18 bases between. The CDR3 here is CASSTIPKDLYEQYF. The CDR3 coding sequence is TGTGCCAGCAGCACAATTCCTAAAGATTTGTACGAGCAGTACTTC.